This is a list of T cell receptor beta chains from one sample in a study of blood T cell repertoires in COVID-19. Generated by immunoSEQ multiplex PCR, the TCRdb table keeps only in-frame clones and is missing some. The data hold tens of thousands of clones, with approximately 86% observed a single time. Specimen: peripheral blood. All receptors come from a woman at least 80 years old with acute or convalescent COVID-19. Both conserved end residues are part of each CDR3. Fields, in order: D gene, V gene, clone size, J gene, CDR3 DNA, CDR3 protein. The D gene is left open where the match is weak. Expanded clones are given a class, and other clones once, few, many or no size at all.

d_call: -; v_call: TRBV12-3/TRBV12-4; clone_size: -; j_call: TRBJ2-3; cdr3_nt: TGTGCCAGCAGTCTGAGCGTGGATACGCAGTATTTT; cdr3_aa: CASSLSVDTQYF
d_call: -; v_call: TRBV3-1/TRBV3-2; clone_size: once; j_call: TRBJ2-2; cdr3_nt: TGTGCCAGCAGCCAAGAAAGAGCCGGGGAGCTGTTTTTT; cdr3_aa: CASSQERAGELFF
d_call: TRBD1; v_call: TRBV7-2; clone_size: -; j_call: TRBJ1-5; cdr3_nt: TGTGCCAGCAGCCGCGGACAGGGTACAGGTATTGGTCAGCCCCAGCATTTT; cdr3_aa: CASSRGQGTGIGQPQHF
d_call: -; v_call: TRBV11-3; clone_size: -; j_call: TRBJ2-5; cdr3_nt: TGTGCCAGCAGCTCCGGAAGGGGACAAGAGACCCAGTACTTC; cdr3_aa: CASSSGRGQETQYF
d_call: TRBD1; v_call: TRBV5-1; clone_size: -; j_call: TRBJ1-1; cdr3_nt: TGCGCCAGCAGCTTACTACAGGGGGCGTTCACTGAAGCTTTCTTT; cdr3_aa: CASSLLQGAFTEAFF
d_call: TRBD1; v_call: TRBV27; clone_size: -; j_call: TRBJ2-7; cdr3_nt: TGTGCCAGCAGTTTAACGACAGGGTCAAGAGACTACGAGCAGTACTTC; cdr3_aa: CASSLTTGSRDYEQYF
d_call: TRBD1; v_call: TRBV3-1/TRBV3-2; clone_size: -; j_call: TRBJ2-7; cdr3_nt: TGTGCCAGCAGCCGAGGGGGCGCGTACGAGCAGTACTTC; cdr3_aa: CASSRGGAYEQYF
d_call: -; v_call: TRBV4-2; clone_size: -; j_call: TRBJ2-1; cdr3_nt: TGTGCCAGCAGCCAACAGGACAATGAGCAGTTCTTC; cdr3_aa: CASSQQDNEQFF
d_call: -; v_call: TRBV7-9; clone_size: -; j_call: TRBJ1-3; cdr3_nt: TGTGCCAGCAGCTCCCGACAAATCTCTGGAAACACCATATATTTT; cdr3_aa: CASSSRQISGNTIYF
d_call: -; v_call: TRBV25-1; clone_size: -; j_call: TRBJ1-2; cdr3_nt: TGTGCCAGCAGTGAATATCACGGGAACTATGGCTACACCTTC; cdr3_aa: CASSEYHGNYGYTF